What follows describes a single TCR gamma chain. The protein given by TCRdb reflects a much larger clone and differs at residue 6 from this DNA's translation, likely from a read error; the protein shown is the DNA's translation. The data were obtained in a study of gamma-delta T cells after stem cell transplantation. TCRdb reprocessed the RT-PCR reads using CATT. The sample consists of about 2,100 gamma-chain clones, 5% to 7.5% of them appearing once. Germline V CDR1 and CDR2: EGSNGY, YDSYNSKV. The CDR3 totals 12 residues. V dropped 3 bases and J dropped 10; count of bases not matched to a gene: 5. The sample taken for sequencing was gamma-delta T cells. This TCR derives from a human donor. It is not recorded whose cells these are; they may come from a transplant donor. The rearrangement links TRGV2 to TRGJP2. No J gene was available from TCRdb, and it was assigned here by a germline match of the DNA. The CDR3: CATWDSLWIKTF. The CDR3 coding sequence is TGTGCCACCTGGGACAGTCTTTGGATCAAGACGTTT.